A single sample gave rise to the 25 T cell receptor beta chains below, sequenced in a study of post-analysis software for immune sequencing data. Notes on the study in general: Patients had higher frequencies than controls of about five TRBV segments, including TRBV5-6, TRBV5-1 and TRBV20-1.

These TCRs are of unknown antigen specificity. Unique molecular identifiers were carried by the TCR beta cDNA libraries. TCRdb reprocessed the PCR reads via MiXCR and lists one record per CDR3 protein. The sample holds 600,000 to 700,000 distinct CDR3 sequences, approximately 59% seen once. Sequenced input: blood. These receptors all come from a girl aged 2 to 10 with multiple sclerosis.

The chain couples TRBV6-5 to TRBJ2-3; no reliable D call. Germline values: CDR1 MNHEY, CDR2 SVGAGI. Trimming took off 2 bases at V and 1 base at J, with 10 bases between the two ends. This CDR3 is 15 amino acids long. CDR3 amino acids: CASSYRSPRTDTQYF. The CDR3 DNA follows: TGTGCCAGCAGTTACAGGTCACCCCGCACAGATACGCAGTATTTT.

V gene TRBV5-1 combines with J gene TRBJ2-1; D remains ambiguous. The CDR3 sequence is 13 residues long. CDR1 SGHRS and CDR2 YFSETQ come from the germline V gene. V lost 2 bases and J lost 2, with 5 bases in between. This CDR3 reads CASSFGTYNEQFF. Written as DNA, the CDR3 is TGCGCCAGCAGCTTCGGCACCTACAATGAGCAGTTCTTC.

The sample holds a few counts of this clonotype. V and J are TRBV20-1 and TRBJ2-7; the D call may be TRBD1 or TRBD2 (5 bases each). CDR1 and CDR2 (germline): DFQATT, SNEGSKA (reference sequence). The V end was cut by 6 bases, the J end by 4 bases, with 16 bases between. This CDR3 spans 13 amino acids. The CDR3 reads CSAGDLALYEQYF. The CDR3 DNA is TGCAGTGCGGGGGACCTAGCCCTATACGAGCAGTACTTC.

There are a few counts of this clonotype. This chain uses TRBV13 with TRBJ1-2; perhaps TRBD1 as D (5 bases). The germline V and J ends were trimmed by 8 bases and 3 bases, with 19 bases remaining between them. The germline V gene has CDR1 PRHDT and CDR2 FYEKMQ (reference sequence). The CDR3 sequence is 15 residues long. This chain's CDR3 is CASYLGAGLDYGYTF. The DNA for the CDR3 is TGTGCCAGCTACCTCGGGGCAGGCCTTGACTATGGCTACACCTTC.

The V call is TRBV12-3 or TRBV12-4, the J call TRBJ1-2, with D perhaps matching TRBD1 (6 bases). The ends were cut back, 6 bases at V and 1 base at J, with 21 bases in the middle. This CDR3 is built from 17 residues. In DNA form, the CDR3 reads TGTGCCAGCAGCACCACAGGGCCGCCGCCTGTTAACTATGGCTACACCTTC. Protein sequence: CASSTTGPPPVNYGYTF.

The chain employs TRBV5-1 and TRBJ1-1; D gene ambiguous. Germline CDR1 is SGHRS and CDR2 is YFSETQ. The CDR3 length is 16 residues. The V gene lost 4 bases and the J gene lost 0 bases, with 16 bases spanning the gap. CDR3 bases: TGCGCCAGCAGCCCCCAACCGCATTCCCTGAACACTGAAGCTTTCTTT. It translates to CASSPQPHSLNTEAFF.

CDR3 region: CASSFFLRQGAGGPGAKNIQYF. CDR3 coding DNA: TGTGCCAGCAGCTTCTTCCTACGACAGGGAGCGGGGGGGCCAGGGGCCAAAAACATTCAGTACTTC. This sequence joins TRBV7-8 and TRBJ2-4, with TRBD2 identical over 10 bases. CDR3 length: 22 amino acids. The V gene's germline CDR1 is SGHVS and CDR2 FQNEAQ. The junction had 21 bases not matched to a gene; V was cut back by 3 bases and J by 1 base.

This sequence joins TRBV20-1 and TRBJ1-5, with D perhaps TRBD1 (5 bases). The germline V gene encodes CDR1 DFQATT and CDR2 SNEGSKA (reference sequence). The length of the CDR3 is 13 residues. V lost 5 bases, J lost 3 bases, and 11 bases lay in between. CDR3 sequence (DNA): TGCAGTGCTTCTGACAGCCACAATCAGCCCCAGCATTTT. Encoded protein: CSASDSHNQPQHF.

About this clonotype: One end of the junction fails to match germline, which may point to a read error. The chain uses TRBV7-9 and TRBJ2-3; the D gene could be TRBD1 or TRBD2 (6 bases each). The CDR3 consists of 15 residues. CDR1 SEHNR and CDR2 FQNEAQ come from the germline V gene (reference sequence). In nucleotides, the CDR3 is TGTGCCGGCAGCTTGGTCCAAGGGGGGCCGCGAGTTGAGTATTTT. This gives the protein CAGSLVQGGPRVEYF. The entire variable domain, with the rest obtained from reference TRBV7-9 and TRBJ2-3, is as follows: DTGVSQNPRHKITKRGQNVTFRCDPISEHNRLYWYRQTLGQGPEFLTYFQNEAQLEKSRLLSDRFSAERPKGSFSTLEIQRTEQGDSAMYLCAGSLVQGGPRVEYFGPGTRLTVL.

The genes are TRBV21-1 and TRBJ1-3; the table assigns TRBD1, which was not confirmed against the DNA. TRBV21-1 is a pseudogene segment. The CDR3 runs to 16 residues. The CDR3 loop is CASSKSGGSSGNTVYF. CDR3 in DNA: TGTGCCAGCAGCAAGTCAGGGGGGAGCTCTGGAAACACCGTATATTTT.

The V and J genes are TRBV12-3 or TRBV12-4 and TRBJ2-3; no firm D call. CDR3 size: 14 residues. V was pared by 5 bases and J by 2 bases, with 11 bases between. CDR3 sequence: CASSEKLHTDTQYF. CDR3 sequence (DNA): TGTGCCAGCAGTGAGAAATTACACACAGATACGCAGTATTTT.

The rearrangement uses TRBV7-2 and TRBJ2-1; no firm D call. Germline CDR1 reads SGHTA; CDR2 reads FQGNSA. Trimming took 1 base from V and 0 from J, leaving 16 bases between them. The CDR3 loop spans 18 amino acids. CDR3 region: CASSLGPGRSPSYNEQFF. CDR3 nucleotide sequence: TGTGCCAGCAGCTTAGGACCTGGGCGGAGCCCCTCCTACAATGAGCAGTTCTTC.

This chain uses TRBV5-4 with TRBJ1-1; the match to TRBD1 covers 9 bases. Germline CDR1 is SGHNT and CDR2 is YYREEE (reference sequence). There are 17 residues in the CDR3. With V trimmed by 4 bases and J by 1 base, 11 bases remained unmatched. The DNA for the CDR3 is TGTGCCAGCAGCGGCTCCGGGACAGGGAGAGGGAACACTGAAGCTTTCTTT. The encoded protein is CASSGSGTGRGNTEAFF.

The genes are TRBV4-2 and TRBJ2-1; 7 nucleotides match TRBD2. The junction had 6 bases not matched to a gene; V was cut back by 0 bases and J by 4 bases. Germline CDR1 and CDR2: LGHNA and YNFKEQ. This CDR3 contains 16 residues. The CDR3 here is CASSQDASSGYNEQFF. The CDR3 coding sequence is TGTGCCAGCAGCCAAGACGCGAGTAGCGGGTACAATGAGCAGTTCTTC.

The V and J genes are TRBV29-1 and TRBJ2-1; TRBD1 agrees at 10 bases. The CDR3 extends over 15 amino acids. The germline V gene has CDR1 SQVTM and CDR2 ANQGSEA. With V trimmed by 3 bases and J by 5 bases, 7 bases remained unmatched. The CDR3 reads CSVDRTGGPNNEQFF. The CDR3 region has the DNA TGCAGCGTTGATAGGACAGGGGGTCCAAACAATGAGCAGTTCTTC.

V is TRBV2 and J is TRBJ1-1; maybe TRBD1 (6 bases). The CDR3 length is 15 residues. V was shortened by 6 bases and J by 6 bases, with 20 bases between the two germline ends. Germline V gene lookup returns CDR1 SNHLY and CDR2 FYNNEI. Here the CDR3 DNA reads TGTGCCAGCAGGGGCTACAGGGAGCTGGTACCTGAAGCTTTCTTT. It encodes CASRGYRELVPEAFF. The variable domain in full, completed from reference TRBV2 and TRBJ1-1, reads EPEVTQTPSHQVTQMGQEVILRCVPISNHLYFYWYRQILGQKVEFLVSFYNNEISEKSEIFDDQFSVERPDGSNFTLKIRSTKLEDSAMYFCASRGYRELVPEAFFGQGTRLTVV.

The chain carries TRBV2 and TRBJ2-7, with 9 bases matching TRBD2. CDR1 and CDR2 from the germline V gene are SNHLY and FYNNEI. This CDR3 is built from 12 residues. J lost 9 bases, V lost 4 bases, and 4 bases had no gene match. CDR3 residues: CASSASGERQYF. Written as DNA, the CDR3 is TGTGCCAGCAGTGCTAGCGGGGAGCGGCAGTACTTC.

CDR3: CAIREGTSGSYNEQFF. The CDR3 DNA reads TGTGCCATCAGGGAAGGGACTAGCGGATCCTACAATGAGCAGTTCTTC. The gene calls are TRBV10-3 and TRBJ2-1; 11 nucleotides align to TRBD2. This CDR3 contains 16 residues. The germline CDR1 and CDR2 sequences are ENHRY and SYGVKD. After removal of 6 bases from V and 1 base from J, the junction contained 5 bases not matched to a gene.

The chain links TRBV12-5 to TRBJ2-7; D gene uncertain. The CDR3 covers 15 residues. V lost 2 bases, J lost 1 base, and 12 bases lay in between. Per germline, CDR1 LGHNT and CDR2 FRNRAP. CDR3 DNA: TGTGCTAGTGGTTTGCCTCCCCCGAGATCCTACGAGCAGTACTTC. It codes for CASGLPPPRSYEQYF.

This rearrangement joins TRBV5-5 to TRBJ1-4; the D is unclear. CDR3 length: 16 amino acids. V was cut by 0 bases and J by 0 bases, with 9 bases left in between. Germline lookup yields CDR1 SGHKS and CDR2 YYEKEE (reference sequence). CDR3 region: CASSLGAAATNEKLFF. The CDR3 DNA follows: TGTGCCAGCAGCTTGGGGGCGGCTGCAACTAATGAAAAACTGTTTTTT.

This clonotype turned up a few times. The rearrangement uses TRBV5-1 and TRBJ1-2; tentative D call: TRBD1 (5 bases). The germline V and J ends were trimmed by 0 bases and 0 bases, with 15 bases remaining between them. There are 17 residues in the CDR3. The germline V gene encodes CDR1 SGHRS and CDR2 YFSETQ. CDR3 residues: CASSLGGQNGANYGYTF. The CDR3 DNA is TGCGCCAGCAGCTTGGGCGGACAAAACGGAGCTAACTATGGCTACACCTTC. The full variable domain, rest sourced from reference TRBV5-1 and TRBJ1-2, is KAGVTQTPRYLIKTRGQQVTLSCSPISGHRSVSWYQQTPGQGLQFLFEYFSETQRNKGNFPGRFSGRQFSNSRSEMNVSTLELGDSALYLCASSLGGQNGANYGYTFGSGTRLTVV.

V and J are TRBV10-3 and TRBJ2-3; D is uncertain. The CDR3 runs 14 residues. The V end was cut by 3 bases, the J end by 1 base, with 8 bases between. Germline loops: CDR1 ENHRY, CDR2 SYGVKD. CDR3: CAISEVSRTDTQYF. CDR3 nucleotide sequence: TGTGCCATCAGTGAAGTCAGCCGCACAGATACGCAGTATTTT.

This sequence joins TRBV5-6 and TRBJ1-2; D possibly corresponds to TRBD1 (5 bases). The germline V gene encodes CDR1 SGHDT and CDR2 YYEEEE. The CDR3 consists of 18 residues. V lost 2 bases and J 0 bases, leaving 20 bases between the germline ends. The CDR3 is CASSFEGLPINANYGYTF. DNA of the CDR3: TGTGCCAGCAGCTTTGAGGGACTACCAATTAATGCTAACTATGGCTACACCTTC.

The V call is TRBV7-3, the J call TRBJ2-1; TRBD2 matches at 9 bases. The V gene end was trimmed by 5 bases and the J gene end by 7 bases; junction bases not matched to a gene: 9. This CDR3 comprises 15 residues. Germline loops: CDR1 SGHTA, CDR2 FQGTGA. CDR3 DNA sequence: TGTGCCAGCAGCATAATAGCGGGAGAAACGAATGAGCAGTTCTTC. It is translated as CASSIIAGETNEQFF.

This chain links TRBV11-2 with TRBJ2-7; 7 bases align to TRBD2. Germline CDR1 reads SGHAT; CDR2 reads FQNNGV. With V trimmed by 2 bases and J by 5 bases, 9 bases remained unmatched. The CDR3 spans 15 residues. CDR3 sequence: CASSLIVGGPDEQYF. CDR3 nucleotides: TGTGCCAGCAGCTTAATAGTGGGAGGGCCAGACGAGCAGTACTTC.